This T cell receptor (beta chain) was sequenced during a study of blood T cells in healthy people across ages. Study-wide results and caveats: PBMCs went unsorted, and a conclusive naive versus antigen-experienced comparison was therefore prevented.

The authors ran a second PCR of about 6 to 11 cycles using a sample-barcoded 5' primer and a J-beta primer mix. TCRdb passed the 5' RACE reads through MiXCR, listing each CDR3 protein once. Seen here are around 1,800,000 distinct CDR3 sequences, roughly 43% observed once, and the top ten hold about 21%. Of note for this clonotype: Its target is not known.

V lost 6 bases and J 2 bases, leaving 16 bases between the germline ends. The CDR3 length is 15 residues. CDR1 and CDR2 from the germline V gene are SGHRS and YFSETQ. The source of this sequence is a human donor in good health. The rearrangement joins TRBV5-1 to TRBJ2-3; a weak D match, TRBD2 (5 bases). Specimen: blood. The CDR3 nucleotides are TGCGCCAGCACCCCAGGAGGCGATAACACAGATACGCAGTATTTT. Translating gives CASTPGGDNTDTQYF.